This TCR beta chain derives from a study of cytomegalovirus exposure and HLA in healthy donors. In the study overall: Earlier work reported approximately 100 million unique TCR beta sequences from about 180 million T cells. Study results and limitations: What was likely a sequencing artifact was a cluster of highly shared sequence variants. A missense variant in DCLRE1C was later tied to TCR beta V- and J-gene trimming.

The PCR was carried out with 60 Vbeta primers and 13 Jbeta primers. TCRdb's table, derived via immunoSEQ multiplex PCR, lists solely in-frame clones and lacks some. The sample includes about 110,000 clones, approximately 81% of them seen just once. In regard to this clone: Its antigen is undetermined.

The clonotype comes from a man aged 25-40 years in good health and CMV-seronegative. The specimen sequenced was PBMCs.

For the CDR3, the DNA is TGTGCCAGCAGCGGCGGACTAGCGGGGGCTCGCCGGGACACAGATACGCAGTATTTT. Translating gives CASSGGLAGARRDTDTQYF. This rearrangement joins TRBV5-4 to TRBJ2-3; 13 bases are shared with TRBD2. V gave up 4 bases and J gave up 2 bases; unmatched junction bases: 13. The CDR3 runs to 19 residues. Germline-derived CDR1 and CDR2 are SGHNT and YYREEE (reference sequence). The full variable domain, in which reference TRBV5-4 and TRBJ2-3 provide the parts outside the CDR3, is ETGVTQSPTHLIKTRGQQVTLRCSSQSGHNTVSWYQQALGQGPQFIFQYYREEENGRGNFPPRFSGLQFPNYSSELNVNALELDDSALYLCASSGGLAGARRDTDTQYFGPGTRLTVL.